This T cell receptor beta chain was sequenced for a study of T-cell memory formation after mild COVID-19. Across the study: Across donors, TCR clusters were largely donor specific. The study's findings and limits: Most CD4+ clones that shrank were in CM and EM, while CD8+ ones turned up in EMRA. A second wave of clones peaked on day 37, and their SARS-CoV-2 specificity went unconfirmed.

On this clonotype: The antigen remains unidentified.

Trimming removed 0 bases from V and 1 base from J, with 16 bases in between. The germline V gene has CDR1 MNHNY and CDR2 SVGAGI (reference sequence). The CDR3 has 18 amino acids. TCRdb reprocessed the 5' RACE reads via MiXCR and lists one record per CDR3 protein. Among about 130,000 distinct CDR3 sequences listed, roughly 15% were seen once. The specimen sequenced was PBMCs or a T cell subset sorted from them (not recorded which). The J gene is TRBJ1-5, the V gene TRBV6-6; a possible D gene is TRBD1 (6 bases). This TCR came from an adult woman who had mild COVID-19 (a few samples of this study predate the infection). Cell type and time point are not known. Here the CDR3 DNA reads TGTGCCAGCAGTTACTCGATAGGGGGATTGAGAAGCAATCAGCCCCAGCATTTT. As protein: CASSYSIGGLRSNQPQHF.